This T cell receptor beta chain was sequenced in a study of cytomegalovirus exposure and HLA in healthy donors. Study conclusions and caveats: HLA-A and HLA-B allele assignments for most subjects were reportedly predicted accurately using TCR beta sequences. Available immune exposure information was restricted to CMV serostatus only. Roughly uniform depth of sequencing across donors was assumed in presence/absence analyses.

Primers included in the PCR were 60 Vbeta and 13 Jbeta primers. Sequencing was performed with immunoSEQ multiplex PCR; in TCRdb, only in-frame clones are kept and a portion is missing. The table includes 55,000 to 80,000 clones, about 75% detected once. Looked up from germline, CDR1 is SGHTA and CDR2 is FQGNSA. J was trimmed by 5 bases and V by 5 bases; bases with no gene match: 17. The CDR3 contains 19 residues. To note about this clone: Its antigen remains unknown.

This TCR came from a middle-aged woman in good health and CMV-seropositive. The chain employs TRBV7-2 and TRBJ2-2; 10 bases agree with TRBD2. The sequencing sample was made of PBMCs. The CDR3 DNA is TGTGCCAGCAGCCACCGGTCGGCTAGCGGGGGTAGGAAGACCGGGGAGCTGTTTTTT. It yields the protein CASSHRSASGGRKTGELFF.